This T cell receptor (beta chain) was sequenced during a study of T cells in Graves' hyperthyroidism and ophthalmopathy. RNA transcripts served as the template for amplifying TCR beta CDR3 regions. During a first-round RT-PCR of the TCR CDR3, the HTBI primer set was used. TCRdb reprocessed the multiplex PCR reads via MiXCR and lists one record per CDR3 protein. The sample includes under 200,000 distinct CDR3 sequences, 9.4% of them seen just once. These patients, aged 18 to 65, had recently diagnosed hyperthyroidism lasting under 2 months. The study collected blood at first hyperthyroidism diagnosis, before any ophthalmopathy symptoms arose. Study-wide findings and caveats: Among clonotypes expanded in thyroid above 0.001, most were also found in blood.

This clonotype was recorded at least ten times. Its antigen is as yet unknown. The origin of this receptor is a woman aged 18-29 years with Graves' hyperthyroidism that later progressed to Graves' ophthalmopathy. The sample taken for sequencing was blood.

The CDR3 sequence: CASSQDLEGGAQPQHF. Here the CDR3 DNA reads TGTGCCAGCAGCCAAGATCTCGAGGGGGGGGCTCAGCCCCAGCATTTT. The rearrangement links TRBV4-2 to TRBJ1-5; tentatively, D is TRBD1 (6 bases). The germline V and J ends were trimmed by 0 bases and 6 bases, with 15 bases remaining between them. Germline V gene lookup returns CDR1 LGHNA and CDR2 YNFKEQ. The CDR3 is 16 amino acids.